This T cell receptor (beta chain) was identified during a study of shared clonotypes between healthy human individuals. Study results and caveats: The four-donor shared clonotypes exceeded non-shared clonotypes in generation probability, with non-shared ones scoring lower.

Some clones are missing from TCRdb's copy, which holds only in-frame ones; the method was immunoSEQ multiplex PCR. The sample contains millions of clones, roughly 95% of which appear only once. Naive CD8 cells lacked CD45RO and underwent positive selection for CCR7, leaving out terminally differentiated effector memory CD45RA+ cells. Worth noting for this clone: What it binds is unknown.

Unmatched junction bases numbered 14, after V lost 7 bases and J lost 8 bases. The CDR3 consists of 15 residues. Germline V gene data show CDR1 as MNHNY and CDR2 as SVGAGI (reference sequence). What was sequenced was naive CD8+ T cells sorted from blood. The receptor was isolated from a man younger than 35 in good health. This chain uses TRBV6-6 with TRBJ2-1, with TRBD1 identical over 7 bases. This CDR3 is CASTALGQGDDEQFF. The CDR3 DNA follows: TGTGCCAGCACCGCGTTGGGGCAGGGGGACGATGAGCAGTTCTTC.